This entry lists 24 T cell receptor beta chains sequenced from one sample in a study of blood T cell repertoires in COVID-19. Generated by immunoSEQ multiplex PCR, the TCRdb table keeps only in-frame clones and is missing some. The table lists approximately 170,000 clones, around 89% of them singletons, with 1.5% to 2% in the top ten. What was sequenced was peripheral blood. The source is a man between 18 and 29 years old who had recovered from COVID-19.

In its sample, this clone was seen once. CDR3 DNA: TGTGCCAGCAGCGCCGACAGGGGGCAAGAGACCCAGTACTTC. Protein sequence: CASSADRGQETQYF. The V gene is TRBV7-2, the J gene TRBJ2-5; 9 bases are shared with TRBD1. Germline V gene lookup returns CDR1 SGHTA and CDR2 FQGNSA. CDR3 length equals 14 residues. The V gene end was trimmed by 5 bases and the J gene end by 2 bases; junction bases not matched to a gene: 3.

The chain employs TRBV28 and TRBJ2-1, with D perhaps TRBD2 (5 bases). The CDR3 contains 16 residues. Germline CDR1 reads MDHEN; CDR2 reads SYDVKM. The V end was cut by 2 bases, the J end by 0 bases, with 11 bases between. The CDR3 nucleotides are TGTGCCAGCAGTTTAGTGCCGGGGAGCTCCTACAATGAGCAGTTCTTC. Residues: CASSLVPGSSYNEQFF.

The chain uses TRBV9 and TRBJ1-2; D is unclear. This CDR3 has 12 residues. Trimming left V 4 bases short and J 9 bases short, with 13 bases between. In germline, CDR1 is SGDLS, CDR2 YYNGEE. The CDR3 nucleotides read TGTGCCAGCAGCCTACCCCTTCTTCGCTACACCTTC. This gives the protein CASSLPLLRYTF.

CDR3 sequence: CASSSRRGTLTDTQYF. DNA for the CDR3: TGTGCCAGCAGTTCGCGGAGGGGAACTCTTACTGATACGCAGTATTTT. The rearrangement uses TRBV27 and TRBJ2-3, with D maybe TRBD2 (6 bases). The CDR3 extends over 16 amino acids. The germline gives CDR1 MNHEY, CDR2 SMNVEV (reference sequence). The V and J ends lost 4 bases and 6 bases respectively, with 20 bases between them.

The V call is TRBV7-2, the J call TRBJ2-7; possibly TRBD1 for D (5 bases). The CDR3 has 13 amino acids. Looked up from germline, CDR1 is SGHTA and CDR2 is FQGNSA. The germline V and J ends were trimmed by 11 bases and 5 bases, with 19 bases remaining between them. CDR3 sequence reads: CAGSILQGNEQYF. In nucleotides, the CDR3 is TGTGCCGGCTCCATCCTTCAGGGTAACGAGCAGTACTTC.

This rearrangement joins TRBV6-5 to TRBJ1-1; 7 bases agree with TRBD1. The germline CDR1 and CDR2 sequences are MNHEY and SVGAGI. With V trimmed by 7 bases and J by 10 bases, 6 bases remained unmatched. This CDR3 comprises 11 residues. CDR3 in DNA: TGTGCCAGCATCTTGACAGGGCCAGCTTTCTTT. Amino acid sequence: CASILTGPAFF.

This clone occurred once. This rearrangement joins TRBV18 to TRBJ2-1, with 12 bases matching TRBD2. Trimming at V came to 3 bases and at J to 9 bases, leaving 3 bases not matched to a gene. This CDR3 is 14 amino acids long. Germline CDR1 reads KGHSH; CDR2 reads LQKENI. CDR3 loop: CASSPVLAGGEQFF. As DNA, the CDR3 is TGTGCCAGCTCACCTGTACTAGCGGGAGGTGAGCAGTTCTTC.

CDR3 in DNA: TGTGCCAGCAGCTTACAATCTAGCGGGACGTACGAGCAGTACTTC. Protein sequence: CASSLQSSGTYEQYF. The chain is built from TRBV7-2 and TRBJ2-7; TRBD2 matches 9 bases. Germline V CDR1 and CDR2: SGHTA, FQGNSA. V was pared by 2 bases and J by 4 bases, with 6 bases of the junction left unmatched. CDR3 length: 15 amino acids.

In its sample, this clone was seen a few times. The chain couples TRBV2 to TRBJ1-1; TRBD1 is a possible D gene (6 bases). The germline gives CDR1 SNHLY, CDR2 FYNNEI. V gave up 4 bases and J gave up 13 bases, with 22 bases separating them. This CDR3 has 14 amino acids. The chain's CDR3 is CASSVRTELVKVFF. CDR3 in DNA: TGTGCCAGCAGTGTAAGGACAGAACTAGTGAAGGTTTTCTTT.

The chain combines TRBV28 with TRBJ2-5; a weak D match, TRBD1 (6 bases). The germline gives CDR1 MDHEN, CDR2 SYDVKM. The CDR3 totals 18 residues. The ends were cut back, 3 bases at V and 0 bases at J, with 20 bases in the middle. The CDR3 bases are TGTGCCAGCAGTTTTCCCCATTCTACAGGGTTGTACCAAGAGACCCAGTACTTC. As protein: CASSFPHSTGLYQETQYF.

The chain combines TRBV18 with TRBJ1-1; D is unclear. The V and J ends lost 0 bases and 4 bases respectively, with 9 bases between them. The CDR3 totals 14 residues. Germline CDR1 and CDR2: KGHSH and LQKENI. CDR3: CASSPPGKTTEAFF. The CDR3 bases are TGTGCCAGCTCACCACCCGGGAAAACCACTGAAGCTTTCTTT.

CDR3 loop: CASRGAYSLTDTQYF. DNA for the CDR3: TGTGCCAGCAGGGGGGCCTACTCTCTCACAGATACGCAGTATTTT. The chain has TRBV6-5 and TRBJ2-3, with D possibly TRBD1 on 6 matching bases. The V gene's germline CDR1 is MNHEY and CDR2 SVGAGI. This CDR3 spans 15 amino acids. The V end was cut by 6 bases, the J end by 2 bases, with 15 bases between.

The CDR3, as DNA: TGTGCCAGCAGACCCGGGACAGGGGGAAACACTGAAGCTTTCTTT. Encoded protein: CASRPGTGGNTEAFF. The chain has TRBV3-1 (or the pseudogene TRBV3-2) and TRBJ1-1, with 11 positions matching TRBD1. The germline V gene encodes CDR1 LGHDT and CDR2 YNNKEL (reference sequence). The J segment lost 2 bases and the V segment lost 6 bases, leaving 5 bases of the junction unmatched. This CDR3 has 15 amino acids.

The J gene is TRBJ2-1, the V gene TRBV9; 7 bases line up with TRBD2. V trimming: 3 bases; J trimming: 0 bases; junction bases outside the gene matches: 12. The germline CDR1 and CDR2 sequences are SGDLS and YYNGEE. This CDR3 region has 18 residues. CDR3 sequence (DNA): TGTGCCAGCAGCGGGACGGGAGGATCCCCAAGCTCCTACAATGAGCAGTTCTTC. It translates to CASSGTGGSPSSYNEQFF.

The chain joins TRBV5-4 to TRBJ1-1, with a weak D call TRBD1 (6 bases). CDR1 and CDR2 from the germline V gene are SGHNT and YYREEE (reference sequence). This CDR3 is built from 14 residues. V was shortened by 4 bases and J by 3 bases, with 13 bases between the two germline ends. The CDR3 DNA reads TGTGCCAGCAGCGAGGGGGGAGGGGACACTGAAGCTTTCTTT. It is translated as CASSEGGGDTEAFF. Looking up the rest from reference TRBV5-4 and TRBJ1-1 gives the full variable domain: ETGVTQSPTHLIKTRGQQVTLRCSSQSGHNTVSWYQQALGQGPQFIFQYYREEENGRGNFPPRFSGLQFPNYSSELNVNALELDDSALYLCASSEGGGDTEAFFGQGTRLTVV.

The genes are TRBV6-1 and TRBJ1-6, with a weak D call TRBD1 (5 bases). Germline assignment: CDR1 MNHNS and CDR2 SASEGT. The CDR3 contains 14 residues. V lost 3 bases to trimming and J lost 8 bases, with 11 bases between them. The CDR3 DNA reads TGTGCCAGCAGTGATCGTCGGGACTATTCACCCCTCCACTTT. Protein product: CASSDRRDYSPLHF.

The chain has TRBV19 and TRBJ1-1, with 7 bases lining up with TRBD1. Per germline, CDR1 LNHDA and CDR2 SQIVND (reference sequence). V gave up 6 bases and J gave up 5 bases; unmatched junction bases: 6. This CDR3 contains 13 residues. The CDR3 region is CASSLGGRTEAFF. DNA of the CDR3: TGTGCCAGTAGCTTAGGGGGCCGAACTGAAGCTTTCTTT.

This chain links TRBV6-2 or TRBV6-3 with TRBJ2-1; no clear D. The ends were cut back, 4 bases at V and 6 bases at J, with 4 bases in the middle. The CDR3 length is 11 residues. CDR1 and CDR2 from the germline V gene are MNHEY and SVGEGT. The CDR3 nucleotides are TGTGCCAGCAGTTTCGTCAATGAGCAGTTCTTC. This encodes CASSFVNEQFF.

The V call is TRBV6-5, the J call TRBJ2-1, with 10 bases aligning to TRBD2. Germline-derived CDR1 and CDR2 are MNHEY and SVGAGI. The CDR3 runs 16 residues. The V gene end was trimmed by 2 bases and the J gene end by 6 bases; junction bases not matched to a gene: 7. The CDR3 DNA reads TGTGCCAGCAGTTACGCGGCTAGCGGGAGTGGCAATGAGCAGTTCTTC. Translating it yields CASSYAASGSGNEQFF.

The chain carries TRBV7-9 and TRBJ2-7; 11 bases match TRBD1. Germline CDR1 SEHNR, CDR2 FQNEAQ (reference sequence). Germline trimming cut 0 bases from V and 4 bases from J; bases unmatched to any gene: 5. There are 16 residues in the CDR3. The CDR3 sequence is CASSLALGTGGYEQYF. CDR3 DNA sequence: TGTGCCAGCAGCTTAGCATTGGGGACAGGGGGTTACGAGCAGTACTTC.

The rearrangement joins TRBV7-2 to TRBJ2-1; 7 nucleotides match TRBD1. This CDR3 has 15 amino acids. The ends lost 1 base at V and 7 bases at J; junction bases unmatched: 7. CDR1 SGHTA and CDR2 FQGNSA come from the germline V gene. The CDR3, as DNA: TGTGCCAGCAGCTTAGGGGGGACAGCCAAAAATGAGCAGTTCTTC. Its protein product is CASSLGGTAKNEQFF.

The chain employs TRBV6-5 and TRBJ2-1; maybe TRBD2 (6 bases). Germline CDR1 and CDR2: MNHEY and SVGAGI. Trimming stripped 4 bases from V and 12 bases from J, with 22 bases between. CDR3 length equals 15 residues. The CDR3: CASSSLSGTFGAQFF. The CDR3 region has the DNA TGTGCCAGCAGTTCGTTATCCGGGACTTTCGGTGCGCAGTTCTTC.

This clone was observed a single time. This chain joins TRBV28 and TRBJ1-5; D remains unclear. CDR3 size: 16 residues. CDR1 and CDR2 (germline): MDHEN, SYDVKM. Trimming stripped 4 bases from V and 5 bases from J, with 18 bases between. The CDR3 bases are TGTGCCAGCAGTTCAGGCGCACTCCTCGAGTATCAGCCCCAGCATTTT. Protein: CASSSGALLEYQPQHF.

This clone was seen once. The V call is TRBV10-3, the J call TRBJ2-7; possibly TRBD1 for D (6 bases). The CDR3 extends over 16 amino acids. Germline values: CDR1 ENHRY, CDR2 SYGVKD. The V end was cut by 4 bases, the J end by 6 bases, with 22 bases between. The DNA for the CDR3 is TGTGCCATCAGTGCCACAGGGAAACCTGCCGTTGGCGAGCAGTACTTC. As protein: CAISATGKPAVGEQYF.